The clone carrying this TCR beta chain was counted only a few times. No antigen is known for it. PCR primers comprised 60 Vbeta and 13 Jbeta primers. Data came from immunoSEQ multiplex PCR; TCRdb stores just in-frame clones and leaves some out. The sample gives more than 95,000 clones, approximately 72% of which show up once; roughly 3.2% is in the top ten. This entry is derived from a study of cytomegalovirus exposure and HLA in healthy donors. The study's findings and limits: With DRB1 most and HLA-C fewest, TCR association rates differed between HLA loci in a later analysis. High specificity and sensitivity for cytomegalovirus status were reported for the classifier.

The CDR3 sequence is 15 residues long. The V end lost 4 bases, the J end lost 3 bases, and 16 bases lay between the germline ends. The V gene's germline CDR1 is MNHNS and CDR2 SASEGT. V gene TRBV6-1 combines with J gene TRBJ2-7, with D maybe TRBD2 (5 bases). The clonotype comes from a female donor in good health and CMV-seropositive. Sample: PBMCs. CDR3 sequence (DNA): TGTGCCAGCAGTGTCTCGGGATTACCATACTACGAGCAGTACTTC. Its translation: CASSVSGLPYYEQYF.